These T cell receptor beta chains were read from a single sample in a study of blood T cell repertoires in COVID-19. The assay was immunoSEQ multiplex PCR, and TCRdb's table has in-frame clones only and misses some. Of about 100,000 clones listed, around 92% are singletons. Source material: peripheral blood. The source of these receptors is a man aged 50 or older with active COVID-19. Both conserved end residues are part of each CDR3. Each record gives: clone size, D gene, V gene, J gene, CDR3 protein, CDR3 DNA. D genes are given only for firm matches. Clone size is given for some rows only: seen once, a few or many times, or a class if the clone is expanded.

>.|.|TRBV2|TRBJ1-5
CASSDKVEGLSQHF
TGTGCCAGCAGTGATAAGGTGGAGGGGCTCTCCCAGCATTTT
>.|.|TRBV6-5|TRBJ1-1
CASSSLYTEAFF
TGTGCCAGCAGTTCCCTTTACACTGAAGCTTTCTTT
>once|TRBD1|TRBV2|TRBJ2-1
CAKQGAWMSEQFF
TGTGCCAAACAGGGGGCCTGGATGAGTGAGCAGTTCTTC
>.|.|TRBV6-5|TRBJ2-1
CASTQAGSSYNEQFF
TGTGCCAGCACACAGGCCGGGAGCTCCTACAATGAGCAGTTCTTC
>.|.|TRBV7-9|TRBJ1-4
CASSSKTPTNEKLFF
TGTGCCAGCAGCTCCAAGACACCAACTAATGAAAAACTGTTTTTT
>.|.|TRBV6-4|TRBJ2-5
CASSDSSVEYF
TGTGCCAGCAGTGACTCCTCGGTGGAGTACTTC
>once|.|TRBV5-1|TRBJ1-4
CASSLLGSAEKLFF
TGCGCCAGCAGCTTGCTCGGCAGCGCTGAAAAACTGTTTTTT
>.|.|TRBV30|TRBJ1-4
CAWSVRRGEKLFF
TGTGCCTGGAGTGTACGACGGGGTGAAAAACTGTTTTTT
>.|.|TRBV5-1|TRBJ2-2
CASGAAGVAGELFF
TGCGCCAGCGGGGCGGCAGGGGTCGCCGGGGAGCTGTTTTTT
>.|TRBD1|TRBV6-4|TRBJ2-5
CASVKQGAKTQYF
TGTGCCAGCGTTAAACAGGGGGCGAAGACCCAGTACTTC
>.|TRBD1|TRBV28|TRBJ2-2
CASSPSAGQGGTGELFF
TGTGCCAGCAGTCCCTCGGCCGGACAGGGGGGGACCGGGGAGCTGTTTTTT
>once|TRBD2|TRBV19|TRBJ2-1
CASSAGSGSSYNEQFF
TGTGCCAGTAGTGCGGGTAGCGGGAGCTCCTACAATGAGCAGTTCTTC
>.|TRBD2|TRBV5-1|TRBJ2-3
CASTLRTSGTTDTQYF
TGCGCCAGCACTCTTCGGACTAGCGGGACCACAGATACGCAGTATTTT
>once|.|TRBV19|TRBJ2-5
CASRSQGRETQYF
TGTGCCAGCAGATCCCAGGGTAGAGAGACCCAGTACTTC
>.|.|TRBV25-1|TRBJ2-3
CASSESGTDTQYF
TGTGCCAGCAGTGAATCTGGCACAGATACGCAGTATTTT
>.|.|TRBV7-2|TRBJ1-5
CASSRDGRPQHF
TGTGCCAGCAGCCGCGATGGTCGGCCCCAGCATTTT
>.|.|TRBV9|TRBJ1-3
CASSVAGTRTGNTIYF
TGTGCCAGCAGCGTAGCAGGGACAAGAACTGGAAACACCATATATTTT
>.|TRBD1|TRBV5-1|TRBJ2-1
CASSSEGQGDNEQFF
TGCGCCAGCAGCTCCGAGGGACAGGGGGACAATGAGCAGTTCTTC
>.|TRBD2|TRBV7-9|TRBJ2-1
CASSLSTWRSGIKDEQFF
TGTGCCAGCAGCCTATCCACCTGGAGAAGCGGGATTAAAGATGAGCAGTTCTTC
>.|.|TRBV29-1|TRBJ1-1
CSVSQAGTEAFF
TGCAGCGTTAGCCAGGCCGGAACTGAAGCTTTCTTT
>.|TRBD1|TRBV7-8|TRBJ1-5
CASTPGQAATQPQHF
TGTGCCAGCACCCCGGGACAGGCAGCGACCCAGCCCCAGCATTTT
>once|.|TRBV2|TRBJ1-4
CASSELTVNEKLFF
TGTGCCAGCAGTGAACTAACAGTAAATGAAAAACTGTTTTTT
>.|TRBD2|TRBV11-2|TRBJ2-2
CASSSSPGLVSGRELFF
TGTGCCAGCAGCTCATCCCCGGGACTAGTCTCCGGTCGGGAGCTGTTTTTT
>once|TRBD1|TRBV5-6|TRBJ2-7
CASSLRQGPQTHLTYEQYF
TGTGCCAGCAGCTTGAGACAGGGGCCGCAAACCCACCTAACCTACGAGCAGTACTTC
>.|.|TRBV6-5|TRBJ1-5
CASSSGGYNQPQHF
TGTGCCAGCAGTTCAGGAGGGTATAATCAGCCCCAGCATTTT
>.|.|TRBV6-6|TRBJ1-5
CASGPPGQPQHF
TGTGCCTCGGGCCCCCCGGGGCAGCCCCAGCATTTT
>.|TRBD1|TRBV18|TRBJ2-7
CASSPTGGYEQYF
TGTGCCAGCTCACCTACAGGGGGCTACGAGCAGTACTTC
>.|.|TRBV5-1|TRBJ1-5
CASSPETNQPQHF
TGCGCCAGCAGCCCGGAGACGAATCAGCCCCAGCATTTT
>.|.|TRBV6-5|TRBJ2-5
CASSAREGHRETQYF
TGTGCCAGCAGCGCCCGAGAGGGTCATAGGGAGACCCAGTACTTC
>.|TRBD2|TRBV7-3|TRBJ2-1
CASSPRGGQDGEQFF
TGTGCCAGCAGCCCCCGGGGGGGGCAGGACGGTGAGCAGTTCTTC
>.|.|TRBV27|TRBJ2-7
CASSPTGPRRDEQYF
TGTGCCAGCAGTCCGACCGGCCCCCGGCGGGACGAGCAGTACTTC
>.|TRBD1|TRBV27|TRBJ2-3
CASRQGPGSTDTQYF
TGTGCCAGCAGACAGGGGCCCGGGAGCACAGATACGCAGTATTTT
>.|TRBD1|TRBV27|TRBJ1-2
CASSLYPLLGQGGYGYTF
TGTGCCAGCAGTTTATATCCCCTCCTCGGACAGGGGGGCTATGGCTACACCTTC
>.|.|TRBV2|TRBJ2-3
CASSAQSTDTQYF
TGTGCCAGCAGTGCCCAGAGCACAGATACGCAGTATTTT
>.|TRBD1|TRBV10-2|TRBJ2-3
CASSESRAVVLGQGTDTQYF
TGCGCCAGCAGTGAGTCGAGAGCCGTTGTTCTGGGACAGGGGACAGATACGCAGTATTTT
>once|TRBD1|TRBV15|TRBJ1-1
CATSGFRQGKNWDTEAFF
TGTGCCACCAGCGGCTTCCGACAGGGGAAAAACTGGGACACTGAAGCTTTCTTT
>.|TRBD1|TRBV19|TRBJ1-5
CASSPRDRGGQPQHF
TGTGCCAGTAGCCCTCGGGACAGGGGGGGTCAGCCCCAGCATTTT